The T cell receptor (beta chain) described here comes from a study of T cells in Graves' hyperthyroidism and ophthalmopathy (dated by TCRdb to between 2018 and 2021). Study-wide context: Peripheral blood was collected at initial diagnosis, before any treatment. TCR V-J signatures able to tell the groups apart were searched for in a discovery cohort of 100 or so patients, of whom approximately 40 had Graves' ophthalmopathy and 55 to 60 had stable Graves' hyperthyroidism. In six Graves' hyperthyroidism patients, the study also compared T-cell repertoires from thyroid tissue with T-cell repertoires from blood. The roughly 90 discovery patients were divided at random into training and test sets in a 7:3 ratio. Once sampling was done, hyperthyroidism patients were given methimazole at a starting dose of 30 mg daily, whereas ophthalmopathy patients were given high-dose intravenous methylprednisolone. The paper describes TCR Vbeta CDR3 sequencing of 120 to 150 peripheral blood samples, made up of roughly 40 ophthalmopathy patients, roughly 80 hyperthyroidism patients and 17 progressor patients. Prospective prediction of ophthalmopathy was tested in an independent validation cohort of fewer than 20 hyperthyroidism patients and 17 patients who later progressed to ophthalmopathy.

This clonotype has a count of ten or more. No antigen is known for it. No clone much larger than this one lies a single base away; base qualities are absent. A patient counted as having stable Graves' hyperthyroidism if no progression to ophthalmopathy occurred over 18 months of follow-up. The hyperthyroidism patients were between 18 and 65 years old and newly diagnosed, with a disease duration of less than 2 months. Any patient with an uncontrolled infection, another autoimmune disease, pregnancy or lactation was excluded. Diagnoses were based on clinical symptoms, serum thyroxine and TRAb, thyroid ultrasound and orbital computed tomography. Ficoll-Paque density gradient centrifugation was used to isolate PBMCs from 9.5 to 10 ml of fresh peripheral blood. Total RNA was extracted using Trizol reagent, and RNA quality was assessed on an Agilent 2100 Bioanalyzer. The CDR3 measures 16 amino acids from cysteine to phenylalanine. Kept here is only the CDR3 DNA, which spans 48 bases and is read in frame from base 1. The V end gives up 5 bases and the J end 3 bases, leaving 7 bases in the junction not matched to a gene. CDR1 and CDR2 are read off the germline V gene as MNHNS and SASEGT.

The TCR beta CDR3 regions were amplified from RNA transcripts. The first round of RT-PCR for the TCR CDR3 was performed with the HTBI primer set and the Qiagen OneStep RT-PCR kit. Libraries were constructed in a second round of multiplex PCR, after which size selection and purification were performed. The libraries were sequenced on an Illumina HiSeq2000 using paired-end 100 bp reads. In the authors' own workflow: SOAPnuke was used to process the raw data, with reads discarded if the reads contained adapters or uncalled bases, had a mean Phred below 15, or lacked an exact constant-primer or identifier match. COPE v1.2.5 was used to merge the high-quality paired reads, and each unique nucleotide sequence was defined as a clonotype. MiTCR v1.1 was used to align the clonotypes against IMGT TRBV, TRBD and TRBJ reference segments. The analysis was restricted to V-J combinations with a frequency above 0.0001, which together covered 99% to 99.2% of the repertoires. A TCS score was defined as the ratio of F50 (clonal expansion) to E x V (chaos), with BLOSUM62-based TCRdist applied between CDR3 peptides within each V-J. Welch's t-statistics and random forest reduced 514 V-J features to 13, which were used in a naive Bayes classifier (R e1071). TCRdb cleaned the public reads at Q25 with fastp, built clones with MiXCR and kept in-frame beta chains. Every distinct CDR3 protein forms one entry, paired with its most common genes and DNA. These V and J calls rely on TCRdb rather than the paper's analysis. The sample has 300,000 to 400,000 distinct CDR3 sequences on record, 11% to 15% of them singletons. The ten most abundant clones make up about 10% of the sample.

General study outcomes and caveats: Sample size was not statistically predetermined, and blinding of investigators to group allocation was not performed. Most expanded thyroid clonotypes (frequency above 0.001) were also detected in blood, suggesting blood repertoires may reflect thyroid immune responses. A model built on a 13 V-J signature distinguished ophthalmopathy from stable hyperthyroidism, reaching roughly 88% sensitivity and approximately 83% specificity in cross-validation and 80%/75% in testing. In validation, progression to ophthalmopathy was predicted by the model with about 70% sensitivity and roughly 76% specificity, a median of roughly 6 months before onset.

The receptor's source is a woman between 55 and 75 years old with Graves' hyperthyroidism. This sequence uses TRBV6-1 and TRBJ2-7; TRBD2 agrees with 13 junctional bases. Sequencing used blood. The CDR3 region: CASSTSGTSGIYEQYF. The nucleotides read TGTGCCAGCAGTACCTCCGGGACTAGCGGGATCTACGAGCAGTACTTC.